This T cell receptor beta chain is from a study of human T cells and chemical hapten exposure. Study context: 2% DPC was applied to 2 cm by 2 cm of upper inner arm skin for sensitization. Study-level results: Among expanded TCRs, significantly more large CDR3 similarity clusters formed than among controls.

Noted time point: pre-sensitization, week 0. The sample's treatment: therapeutic diphenylcyclopropenone sensitization with weekly scalp DPC. The germline gives CDR1 LGHNA, CDR2 YSLEER. CDR3 length: 14 amino acids. V shed 4 bases and J 9 bases; nucleotides not matched to a gene: 7. The library attached unique molecular identifiers to individual cDNA molecules. One entry per CDR3 protein results from TCRdb running MiXCR on the RACE reads. The sample shows 180,000 or so distinct CDR3 sequences, about 31% of them seen only once. Concerning this clonotype itself: Its target is not known.

The rearrangement joins TRBV4-3 to TRBJ2-1; 9 nucleotides agree with TRBD2. The sequence derives from a woman aged 25 to 39 with alopecia areata. Some clones in this sample may be carry-over from other donors' samples. Here the sequenced sample was whole blood, taken in connection with sensitization to the hapten diphenylcyclopropenone (DPC). The CDR3 region is CASSPRRGGSEQFF. The CDR3 coding sequence is TGCGCCAGCAGCCCTCGGCGGGGGGGCAGTGAGCAGTTCTTC.